This TCR beta chain was documented in a study of blood T cells in healthy people across ages. General study points: Because sorting was not performed, PBMCs prevented conclusive naive versus antigen-experienced comparison.

About this clonotype: Antigen: not known.

CDR3 size: 16 residues. J lost 11 bases, V lost 0 bases, and 14 bases had no gene match. Germline CDR1 reads SGHRS; CDR2 reads YFSETQ. The donors, all healthy, were Caucasians living in Russia, aged roughly 6 to 100. With each sample, at least 6 micrograms of total RNA were extracted. Sample-barcoded 5' priming and a J-beta primer mix drove a second PCR of 7 to 11 cycles. TCRdb ran MiXCR on the 5' RACE reads and lists one entry per CDR3 protein. In the table there are 1.4 million or so distinct CDR3 sequences, under 55% of which are singletons. The chain employs TRBV5-1 and TRBJ2-5; 9 positions match TRBD2. This TCR derives from a young woman in good health. The sequencing input was blood. CDR3 loop: CASSLVPSGAVNEQYF. CDR3 nucleotide sequence: TGCGCCAGCAGCTTGGTTCCTAGCGGGGCAGTCAATGAGCAGTACTTC.